What follows are 12 T cell receptor beta chains derived from one specimen sequenced in a study of shared clonotypes between healthy human individuals. TCRdb keeps only in-frame clones here, not all; method: immunoSEQ multiplex PCR. The table has about 470,000 clones, roughly three quarters seen once; the top ten hold over 10%. Sequencing was performed on PBMCs. Receptors were obtained from a woman between 40 and 50 years old in good health. Some clones in this sample may be carry-over from other donors' samples.

The rearrangement uses TRBV2 and TRBJ2-7; D remains ambiguous. This CDR3 comprises 10 residues. V lost 6 bases, J lost 3 bases, and 3 bases lay in between. Germline CDR1 and CDR2: SNHLY and FYNNEI. CDR3 sequence reads: CASRGYEQYF. The DNA of the CDR3 is TGTGCCAGCAGGGGCTACGAGCAGTACTTC.

The chain recombines TRBV7-6 with TRBJ2-1; tentative D call: TRBD2 (5 bases). Germline CDR1 and CDR2: SGHVS and FNYEAQ. Trimming took 0 bases from V and 9 from J, leaving 21 bases between them. The CDR3 covers 17 residues. The CDR3 bases are TGTGCCAGCAGCTTAGCGCTCGAGGGTCCCGCAGTCGGTGAGCAGTTCTTC. Amino acids: CASSLALEGPAVGEQFF.

The chain employs TRBV6-5 and TRBJ1-1, with D perhaps TRBD1 (5 bases). The germline CDR1 and CDR2 sequences are MNHEY and SVGAGI. V was cut by 5 bases and J by 5 bases, with 18 bases left in between. The CDR3 has 15 residues. The CDR3 DNA reads as TGTGCCAGCAGTAGGCGAACAGGCCTGACGACTGAAGCTTTCTTT. Protein product: CASSRRTGLTTEAFF.

The chain carries TRBV5-4 and TRBJ2-3; D not resolved. This CDR3 is built from 14 residues. The V gene lost 1 base and the J gene lost 4 bases, with 10 bases spanning the gap. Per germline, CDR1 SGHNT and CDR2 YYREEE (reference sequence). CDR3 DNA sequence: TGTGCCAGCAGCTTGAAAACCTCCGCAGATACGCAGTATTTT. It codes for CASSLKTSADTQYF.

The rearrangement links TRBV5-4 to TRBJ2-1; 9 bases fit TRBD2. CDR1 is SGHNT, CDR2 YYREEE, per germline (reference sequence). The V gene end was trimmed by 6 bases and the J gene end by 10 bases; junction bases not matched to a gene: 11. CDR3 length: 14 residues. The CDR3 protein is CASTLMLAGSEQFF. The CDR3 nucleotides are TGTGCCAGCACCCTAATGCTAGCGGGATCCGAGCAGTTCTTC.

The chain recombines TRBV11-3 with TRBJ2-7; tentatively, D is TRBD2 (5 bases). V was pared by 2 bases and J by 7 bases, with 12 bases between. This CDR3 comprises 13 residues. Germline CDR1 SGHNT, CDR2 YENEEA. The CDR3 nucleotides are TGTGCCAGCAGCTTACAGGACTCGTCTGAGCAGTACTTC. The encoded protein is CASSLQDSSEQYF.

The chain uses TRBV30 and TRBJ1-4, with 11 bases fitting TRBD1. The germline CDR1 and CDR2 sequences are GTSNPN and SVGIG (reference sequence). The CDR3 loop spans 15 amino acids. J lost 1 base, V lost 3 bases, and 1 base had no gene match. The CDR3 DNA is TGTGCCTGGAGGGACAGGGGGCGAACTAATGAAAAACTGTTTTTT. Its translation: CAWRDRGRTNEKLFF.

Comments on this clone: The same CDR3 is also encoded by other DNA sequences in this sample. The CDR3 loop reads CSGGTGELFF. In DNA, the CDR3 is TGCAGCGGCGGGACCGGGGAGCTGTTTTTT. The J gene is TRBJ2-2, the V gene TRBV29-1; TRBD2 is a possible D gene (5 bases). Looked up from germline, CDR1 is SQVTM and CDR2 is ANQGSEA. The CDR3 extends over 10 amino acids. V was trimmed by 7 bases and J by 5 bases, leaving 5 bases between them.

The chain couples TRBV29-1 to TRBJ1-5; a weak D match, TRBD1 (6 bases). Trimming left V 3 bases short and J 6 bases short, with 12 bases between. CDR3 size: 13 residues. In germline, CDR1 is SQVTM, CDR2 ANQGSEA. CDR3 sequence reads: CSVDSGVGQPQHF. CDR3 in DNA: TGCAGCGTTGATTCAGGGGTTGGTCAGCCCCAGCATTTT.

This clone was recorded once. V usage is TRBV7-9 and J usage is TRBJ1-5, with 12 nucleotides matching TRBD1. This CDR3 comprises 15 residues. Looked up from germline, CDR1 is SEHNR and CDR2 is FQNEAQ (reference sequence). Germline trimming cut 4 bases from V and 7 bases from J; bases unmatched to any gene: 5. Here the CDR3 reads CASSSGTGGLQPQHF. The CDR3 DNA reads TGTGCCAGCAGCTCAGGGACAGGGGGCTTACAGCCCCAGCATTTT. Combining the CDR3 with reference TRBV7-9 and TRBJ1-5 gives the whole variable domain DTGVSQNPRHKITKRGQNVTFRCDPISEHNRLYWYRQTLGQGPEFLTYFQNEAQLEKSRLLSDRFSAERPKGSFSTLEIQRTEQGDSAMYLCASSSGTGGLQPQHFGDGTRLSIL.

This clone occurred a few times. Mismatch with germline at one junction end may stem from a read error. The chain combines TRBV30 with TRBJ2-5; a possible D gene is TRBD2 (5 bases). Germline lookup yields CDR1 GTSNPN and CDR2 SVGIG (reference sequence). CDR3 length: 13 residues. The CDR3 DNA reads TGTGTCTGGAGGACCCCTGGTCAGGAGACCCAGTACTTC. Encoded protein: CVWRTPGQETQYF. Supplemented by reference TRBV30 and TRBJ2-5, the full variable domain reads SQTIHQWPATLVQPVGSPLSLECTVEGTSNPNLYWYRQAAGRGLQLLFYSVGIGQISSEVPQNLSASRPQDRQFILSSKKLLLSDSGFYLCVWRTPGQETQYFGPGTRLLVL.

The chain couples TRBV5-4 to TRBJ2-3, with D possibly matching TRBD1 (6 bases). Per germline, CDR1 SGHNT and CDR2 YYREEE (reference sequence). This CDR3 contains 16 residues. V dropped 4 bases and J dropped 0 bases, with 15 bases sitting between them. CDR3 nucleotides: TGTGCCAGCAGCGAGGACAGTTCTCCTAGCACAGATACGCAGTATTTT. Amino acid sequence: CASSEDSSPSTDTQYF.